This TCR beta chain stems from a study of chemoradiotherapy in HPV16-positive cancers. Study-level information: Candidate HPV-specific clones and shared TCR motifs came from a couple of HPV16-positive patients. Notes on the study in general: The functional HPV-specific definition rests on just two HPV16-positive patients.

Sequencing was performed with immunoSEQ multiplex PCR; in TCRdb, only in-frame clones are kept and a portion is missing. Of roughly 15,000 clones in the sample, approximately 79% were seen once. On this clone itself: No antigen is known for it.

Germline V CDR1 and CDR2: LGHNA, YSLEER. The V segment lost 1 base and the J segment 1 base; nucleotides outside the gene matches: 12. CDR3 length: 18 residues. This clonotype was obtained from a human donor with HPV-associated anogenital cancer. This chain joins TRBV4-3 and TRBJ2-5, with 7 bases that match TRBD1. The material was obtained from a patient who underwent chemoradiotherapy. CDR3 sequence: CASSQGIFLTGTQETQYF. For the CDR3, the DNA is TGCGCCAGCAGCCAAGGTATCTTTTTGACAGGGACCCAAGAGACCCAGTACTTC.